This paragraph covers one T cell receptor beta chain sequence. Its antigen remains unknown. These data belong to a study of siplizumab effects on memory and regulatory T cells. Trimming stripped 8 bases from V and 4 bases from J, with 12 bases between. Germline-derived CDR1 and CDR2 are SEHNR and FQNEAQ (reference sequence). The CDR3 spans 13 residues. Sequencing was performed with immunoSEQ multiplex PCR; in TCRdb, only in-frame clones are kept and a portion is missing. The sample includes 94,000 or so clones, over 85% seen only once; the top ten take 6% to 7%. Study findings and constraints: Alloreactive sequences tracing back to unstimulated CD4+ memory cells fell significantly with siplizumab. The alloresponse seemed to draw substantially on naive T cells, which appeared more diverse than memory cells. Mappable alloreactive CD4+ clones averaged around 69% Treg-derived with siplizumab versus around 25% in controls.

The sample comprised CD8+ T cells sorted from blood. The chain combines TRBV7-9 with TRBJ2-1, with TRBD1 as a possible D gene (6 bases). This receptor was identified in a human donor in good health. The chain's CDR3 is CASWGHDYNEQFF. CDR3 nucleotide sequence: TGTGCCAGCTGGGGACACGATTACAATGAGCAGTTCTTC.